This entry lists 17 T cell receptor beta chains sequenced from one sample in a study of blood T cell repertoires in COVID-19. Measured with immunoSEQ multiplex PCR; TCRdb has only the in-frame clones, and not every one. Among around 300,000 clones, roughly 89% were seen once, and the ten largest hold about 6%. The sample was PBMCs or T cells enriched from blood (not recorded which). All receptors derive from a woman aged 40 to 49 who had recovered from COVID-19.

The chain joins TRBV5-1 to TRBJ2-4, with D perhaps TRBD2 (6 bases). Trimming pared 4 bases from V and 8 bases from J, leaving 19 bases between. The CDR3 contains 15 residues. CDR1 is SGHRS, CDR2 YFSETQ, per germline. CDR3 nucleotides: TGCGCCAGCAGCACGGGGACTGGGGGAGTATACATTCAGTACTTC. Protein sequence: CASSTGTGGVYIQYF.

V usage is TRBV6-5 and J usage is TRBJ2-3; D uncertain. Germline-derived CDR1 and CDR2 are MNHEY and SVGAGI. The V gene lost 7 bases and the J gene lost 6 bases, with 8 bases spanning the gap. The CDR3 covers 11 residues. This CDR3 reads CASTGLDTQYF. The CDR3, as DNA: TGTGCCAGCACAGGTTTGGATACGCAGTATTTT.

CDR3 DNA: TGTGCCAGTAAGGTGGGCAGGGGGGATCTCACTGAAGCTTTCTTT. Translated, it gives CASKVGRGDLTEAFF. The rearrangement joins TRBV19 to TRBJ1-1, with 7 bases aligning to TRBD1. Germline-derived CDR1 and CDR2 are LNHDA and SQIVND (reference sequence). Trimming at V came to 7 bases and at J to 4 bases, leaving 12 bases not matched to a gene. CDR3 length equals 15 residues.

V and J are TRBV11-2 and TRBJ2-7; 8 bases are shared with TRBD2. The CDR3 has 16 amino acids. Germline V gives CDR1 SGHAT, CDR2 FQNNGV. The junction had 8 bases not matched to a gene; V was cut back by 1 base and J by 3 bases. CDR3 in amino acids: CASSLGPGLGLYEQYF. In DNA form, the CDR3 reads TGTGCCAGCAGCTTAGGGCCGGGACTAGGACTCTACGAGCAGTACTTC. Full variable domain (missing parts from reference TRBV11-2 and TRBJ2-7): EAGVAQSPRYKIIEKRQSVAFWCNPISGHATLYWYQQILGQGPKLLIQFQNNGVVDDSQLPKDRFSAERLKGVDSTLKIQPAKLEDSAVYLCASSLGPGLGLYEQYFGPGTRLTVT.

The chain uses TRBV7-2 and TRBJ2-5, with 7 bases fitting TRBD1. Germline assignment: CDR1 SGHTA and CDR2 FQGNSA. The CDR3 spans 13 residues. Trimming took 5 bases from V and 5 from J; bases not matched to a gene: 5. The CDR3 region has the DNA TGTGCCAGCAGCCCACAGGGGACGGAGACCCAGTACTTC. Protein sequence: CASSPQGTETQYF.

The chain uses TRBV28 and TRBJ2-3, with TRBD1 matching 7 bases. V gave up 2 bases and J gave up 1 base; unmatched junction bases: 3. The CDR3 has 15 residues. Germline-derived CDR1 and CDR2 are MDHEN and SYDVKM. CDR3 sequence reads: CASSLRGLCTDTQYF. CDR3 DNA: TGTGCCAGCAGTTTAAGGGGGCTCTGCACAGATACGCAGTATTTT.

This rearrangement joins TRBV28 to TRBJ1-6; no clear D gene. This CDR3 region has 11 residues. Germline-derived CDR1 and CDR2 are MDHEN and SYDVKM. Between the trimmed V and J ends, which lost 5 bases and 14 bases, there was a span of 10 bases. The CDR3 DNA reads TGTGCCAGCAGTGTACCCACAGCCCTCCACTTT. Its protein is CASSVPTALHF.

The V and J genes are TRBV19 and TRBJ2-1; TRBD2 is a possible D gene (6 bases). The V gene's germline CDR1 is LNHDA and CDR2 SQIVND (reference sequence). With 1 base removed from V and 5 bases from J, the gap between germline ends came to 18 bases. The CDR3 has 17 residues. The CDR3 DNA is TGTGCCAGTAGTATAGTTGGGGGGAGGACGGGCAACAATGAGCAGTTCTTC. Translated: CASSIVGGRTGNNEQFF.

The CDR3 is CATNFKGELFF. The CDR3 DNA sequence: TGTGCCACCAATTTTAAAGGGGAGCTGTTTTTT. The chain couples TRBV24-1 to TRBJ2-2, with no clear D. CDR1 and CDR2 from the germline V gene are KGHDR and SFDVKD. Trimming pared 8 bases from V and 8 bases from J, leaving 8 bases between. The CDR3 has 11 residues.

V usage is TRBV19 and J usage is TRBJ1-1, with a tentative D call TRBD1 (6 bases). Looked up from germline, CDR1 is LNHDA and CDR2 is SQIVND (reference sequence). The CDR3 has 13 residues. V gave up 6 bases and J gave up 3 bases, with 11 bases separating them. The CDR3 DNA reads TGTGCCAGTAGGACCAGGGGACACACTGAAGCTTTCTTT. Its protein product is CASRTRGHTEAFF.

The chain carries TRBV7-2 and TRBJ1-4; no reliable D call. Trimming removed 5 bases at V and 0 bases at J, with 4 bases between. This CDR3 spans 13 amino acids. Germline CDR1 SGHTA, CDR2 FQGNSA. The DNA for the CDR3 is TGTGCCAGCAGCCCTACAACTAATGAAAAACTGTTTTTT. Translating gives CASSPTTNEKLFF. Combining the CDR3 with reference TRBV7-2 and TRBJ1-4 gives the whole variable domain GAGVSQSPSNKVTEKGKDVELRCDPISGHTALYWYRQSLGQGLEFLIYFQGNSAPDKSGLPSDRFSAERTGGSVSTLTIQRTQQEDSAVYLCASSPTTNEKLFFGSGTQLSVL.

This clone was found a few times. The chain links TRBV29-1 to TRBJ1-1, with D hard to call. Germline CDR1 is SQVTM and CDR2 is ANQGSEA. The CDR3 consists of 13 residues. Trimming stripped 3 bases from V and 4 bases from J, with 12 bases between. CDR3 DNA sequence: TGCAGCGTTGAGACCAGTCCTAGCACTGAAGCTTTCTTT. As protein: CSVETSPSTEAFF.

The V gene is TRBV28, the J gene TRBJ1-5; perhaps TRBD1 as D (5 bases). The germline CDR1 and CDR2 sequences are MDHEN and SYDVKM. The V end lost 8 bases, the J end lost 6 bases, and 11 bases lay between the germline ends. The CDR3 is 12 residues long. DNA of the CDR3: TGTGCCAGCTTCCAGGGTAGTCAGCCCCAGCATTTT. This translates into CASFQGSQPQHF.

The rearrangement uses TRBV28 and TRBJ2-7; 7 positions match TRBD1. Per the germline V gene, CDR1 is MDHEN and CDR2 is SYDVKM. The CDR3 covers 13 residues. V dropped 6 bases and J dropped 3; count of bases not matched to a gene: 5. The CDR3 spells CASRSQGRYEQYF. CDR3 DNA: TGTGCCAGCAGGTCACAGGGGCGCTACGAGCAGTACTTC.

The CDR3 sequence is CSVREGGTEAFF. The CDR3 region has the DNA TGCAGCGTTCGAGAAGGGGGCACTGAAGCTTTCTTT. The chain recombines TRBV29-1 with TRBJ1-1; D perhaps matches TRBD1 (6 bases). The CDR3 sequence is 12 residues long. V was trimmed by 5 bases and J by 4 bases, leaving 11 bases between them. The V gene's germline CDR1 is SQVTM and CDR2 ANQGSEA.

This clone was detected only once. V and J are TRBV5-1 and TRBJ1-3; possible D gene TRBD1, 6 bases. Trimming left V 2 bases short and J 2 bases short, with 8 bases between. The germline gives CDR1 SGHRS, CDR2 YFSETQ. The length of the CDR3 is 14 residues. The CDR3 DNA sequence: TGCGCCAGCAGCTTAACAGGGACTGGAAACACCATATATTTT. Its protein is CASSLTGTGNTIYF. Based on the CDR3 plus reference TRBV5-1 and TRBJ1-3, the full variable domain is KAGVTQTPRYLIKTRGQQVTLSCSPISGHRSVSWYQQTPGQGLQFLFEYFSETQRNKGNFPGRFSGRQFSNSRSEMNVSTLELGDSALYLCASSLTGTGNTIYFGEGSWLTVV.

The V call is TRBV10-1, the J call TRBJ2-1; perhaps TRBD2 as D (6 bases). Looked up from germline, CDR1 is WNHNN and CDR2 is SYGVQD (reference sequence). The CDR3 has 14 residues. Trimming cost V 0 bases and J 9 bases, with 12 bases left between them. The CDR3 sequence: CASSESFGSGEQFF. In DNA form, the CDR3 reads TGCGCCAGCAGTGAGTCCTTCGGGAGTGGTGAGCAGTTCTTC.